This T cell receptor (beta chain) was identified during a study of Tregs in tolerant kidney transplant recipients. Findings of the study overall: Expanding Tregs on activated donor B cells appeared to best identify donor-specific TCRbeta clones.

As regards this clone: Its antigen is as yet unknown.

Profiling relied on immunoSEQ multiplex PCR, and the TCRdb table lists in-frame clones only, not all of them. Among 20,000 to 25,000 clones listed, 65% to 85% were seen once. The CDR3 runs 15 residues. CDR1 is MDHEN and CDR2 is SYDVKM in the germline V gene. Trimming removed 0 bases at V and 2 bases at J, with 9 bases between. Recipients received nonmyeloablative bone marrow transplants from related graft donors, with transient mixed chimerism. CD4+CD25+CD127- Tregs, CD4+CD25- non-Tregs, CD4 and CD8 cells were sorted. Sequenced material: CD8+ T cells from blood (PBMCs), taken 6 months after the transplant. The chain has TRBV28 and TRBJ2-3, with D possibly being TRBD1 (5 bases). This clonotype was obtained from a human patient who received a combined kidney and bone marrow transplant. Some T cells may possibly be graft donor cells. The CDR3 bases are TGTGCCAGCAGTTTATGGGACACCTACACAGATACGCAGTATTTT. Translating it yields CASSLWDTYTDTQYF.